This T cell receptor (beta chain) was profiled in a study of T cell repertoires in cytomegalovirus infection. Broader study findings: Clonotype analysis showed dominance of the ex vivo response by HLA-C-restricted CMV-specific TCR beta clonotypes.

This clonotype was counted many times. The antigen is unknown. Germline loops: CDR1 SGHTA, CDR2 FQGNSA. Trimming removed 5 bases at V and 1 base at J, with 11 bases between. This CDR3 has 14 residues. TCRdb called the reads again in MiXCR, with one record for every CDR3 protein. The sample includes over 150,000 distinct CDR3 sequences, 13% to 15% of them seen just once. The chain couples TRBV7-2 to TRBJ2-5; maybe TRBD1 (5 bases). Specimen: PBMCs. This TCR came from a human donor in good health (CMV status not recorded). Some clones in this sample may be carry-over from other donors' samples. The CDR3 sequence is CASSLQVIQETQYF. Written as DNA, the CDR3 is TGTGCCAGCAGCCTACAGGTTATCCAAGAGACCCAGTACTTC.